One sample yielded the 29 T cell receptor beta chains listed below, sequenced in a study of cytomegalovirus exposure and HLA in healthy donors. Researchers ran the PCR with 60 Vbeta and 13 Jbeta primers. The assay was immunoSEQ multiplex PCR, and TCRdb's table has in-frame clones only and misses some. The profile shows 150,000 to 200,000 clones, 77% of them singletons. Material: PBMCs. Receptors were obtained from a woman aged 30 to 39 in good health and CMV-seronegative.

J is TRBJ1-5 and V is TRBV2; weak D call: TRBD1 (5 bases). Deletions cut 3 bases from V and 4 bases from J, with 10 bases between. CDR3 size: 14 residues. Germline V lookup: CDR1 SNHLY, CDR2 FYNNEI. CDR3 sequence: CASSEGRRNQPQHF. DNA for the CDR3: TGTGCCAGCAGTGAGGGGCGAAGGAATCAGCCCCAGCATTTT.

This chain joins TRBV19 and TRBJ2-3, with 10 bases aligning to TRBD1. Trimming removed 7 bases from V and 4 bases from J; junction bases left unmatched: 14. The CDR3 runs to 17 residues. The germline V gene has CDR1 LNHDA and CDR2 SQIVND (reference sequence). The CDR3 coding sequence is TGTGCCAGTAAGTTGACAGGGGGCTTAAGAGGAGCAGATACGCAGTATTTT. Amino acids: CASKLTGGLRGADTQYF. Full variable domain (missing parts from reference TRBV19 and TRBJ2-3): DGGITQSPKYLFRKEGQNVTLSCEQNLNHDAMYWYRQDPGQGLRLIYYSQIVNDFQKGDIAEGYSVSREKKESFPLTVTSAQKNPTAFYLCASKLTGGLRGADTQYFGPGTRLTVL.

The V gene is TRBV9, the J gene TRBJ2-1; 8 bases agree with TRBD2. CDR3 length: 18 amino acids. V dropped 2 bases and J dropped 10; count of bases not matched to a gene: 20. Germline CDR1 and CDR2: SGDLS and YYNGEE. CDR3 sequence reads: CASSVPRSFGTRRGEQFF. CDR3 coding DNA: TGTGCCAGCAGCGTCCCTCGGAGTTTCGGGACTAGGCGAGGCGAGCAGTTCTTC.

The table lists this clone with a few counts. The CDR3 DNA reads TGTGCCAGCAGCCCAGGGCACGGTAAAGGGAATGAGCAGTTCTTC. Translated, it gives CASSPGHGKGNEQFF. The genes are TRBV7-9 and TRBJ2-1; D may be TRBD1 (5 bases). The CDR3 is 15 residues long. Germline CDR1 and CDR2: SEHNR and FQNEAQ (reference sequence). Trimming left V 5 bases short and J 7 bases short, with 18 bases between. Complete variable domain (other parts from reference TRBV7-9 and TRBJ2-1): DTGVSQNPRHKITKRGQNVTFRCDPISEHNRLYWYRQTLGQGPEFLTYFQNEAQLEKSRLLSDRFSAERPKGSFSTLEIQRTEQGDSAMYLCASSPGHGKGNEQFFGPGTRLTVL.

The CDR3 bases are TGTGCCATCAGTGACAGGGGCCGGTCGAACACTGAAGCTTTCTTT. Residues: CAISDRGRSNTEAFF. The rearrangement joins TRBV10-3 to TRBJ1-1; D may be TRBD1 (6 bases). V was clipped by 3 bases and J by 1 base, with 12 bases between them. The germline V gene has CDR1 ENHRY and CDR2 SYGVKD. This CDR3 has 15 residues.

The chain couples TRBV5-4 to TRBJ2-3; 7 bases match TRBD2. This CDR3 spans 16 amino acids. Germline V gene lookup returns CDR1 SGHNT and CDR2 YYREEE (reference sequence). Losses at the gene ends were 0 bases for V and 5 bases for J; bases not matched to a gene: 9. The CDR3 loop reads CASSLASAGRVDTQYF. The CDR3 DNA is TGTGCCAGCAGCTTGGCTTCAGCGGGGCGGGTAGATACGCAGTATTTT.

V gene TRBV2 combines with J gene TRBJ1-1; no reliable D call. Germline-derived CDR1 and CDR2 are SNHLY and FYNNEI. V lost 4 bases and J 0 bases, leaving 9 bases between the germline ends. The CDR3 has 14 amino acids. CDR3 nucleotide sequence: TGTGCCAGCAGTGGGCAGCGGTTGAACACTGAAGCTTTCTTT. Encoded protein: CASSGQRLNTEAFF.

CDR3 residues: CASSYPSGQGGGYTF. The CDR3 DNA reads as TGTGCCAGCAGCTATCCCTCGGGACAGGGAGGTGGCTACACCTTC. This chain joins TRBV7-8 and TRBJ1-2; 9 bases are shared with TRBD1. V lost 4 bases to trimming and J lost 7 bases; unmatched junction nucleotides: 10. In germline, CDR1 is SGHVS, CDR2 FQNEAQ. CDR3 length: 15 amino acids. Combining the CDR3 with reference TRBV7-8 and TRBJ1-2 gives the whole variable domain GAGVSQSPRYKVAKRGQDVALRCDPISGHVSLFWYQQALGQGPEFLTYFQNEAQLDKSGLPSDRFFAERPEGSVSTLKIQRTQQEDSAVYLCASSYPSGQGGGYTFGSGTRLTVV.

The rearrangement links TRBV10-3 to TRBJ2-1; D might be TRBD2 (5 bases). V was shortened by 4 bases and J by 0 bases, with 10 bases between the two germline ends. The CDR3 is 15 amino acids. The germline V gene encodes CDR1 ENHRY and CDR2 SYGVKD. CDR3 DNA: TGTGCCATCAGTGCGGCAGCGGCCTCCTACAATGAGCAGTTCTTC. It encodes CAISAAAASYNEQFF.

V and J are TRBV11-3 and TRBJ2-7, with TRBD2 identical over 7 bases. Germline CDR1 reads SGHNT; CDR2 reads YENEEA. The CDR3 totals 13 residues. Unmatched junction bases numbered 7, after V lost 1 base and J lost 10 bases. The CDR3 region is CASSLVSGTTQYF. CDR3 DNA: TGTGCCAGCAGCTTAGTCTCAGGGACTACCCAGTACTTC.

The chain has TRBV5-4 and TRBJ1-2, with 7 bases lining up with TRBD1. The trim removed 4 bases at V and 4 bases at J, leaving 4 bases unmatched. The CDR3 is 13 amino acids. Germline V lookup: CDR1 SGHNT, CDR2 YYREEE (reference sequence). CDR3 DNA sequence: TGTGCCAGCAGCCGGGACAGTTCCTATGGCTACACCTTC. Protein sequence: CASSRDSSYGYTF.

V and J are TRBV9 and TRBJ1-2; D is perhaps TRBD1 (5 bases). The CDR3 extends over 17 amino acids. The V gene's germline CDR1 is SGDLS and CDR2 YYNGEE. The germline V and J ends were trimmed by 3 bases and 8 bases, with 26 bases remaining between them. The CDR3 coding sequence is TGTGCCAGCAGCGAGGAGATGTACGGGACTCCCTTCGGGGGCTACACCTTC. Amino acid sequence: CASSEEMYGTPFGGYTF.

CDR3 loop: CASSILNTIYF. The CDR3 nucleotides are TGTGCCAGCAGTATTCTAAACACCATATATTTT. The chain recombines TRBV11-2 with TRBJ1-3; the D is unclear. Trimming removed 6 bases from V and 6 bases from J, with 6 bases in between. This CDR3 comprises 11 residues. CDR1 and CDR2 (germline): SGHAT, FQNNGV. Complete variable domain (other parts from reference TRBV11-2 and TRBJ1-3): EAGVAQSPRYKIIEKRQSVAFWCNPISGHATLYWYQQILGQGPKLLIQFQNNGVVDDSQLPKDRFSAERLKGVDSTLKIQPAKLEDSAVYLCASSILNTIYFGEGSWLTVV.

This clone was counted only a few times. The chain has TRBV5-4 and TRBJ2-1; D might be TRBD1 (5 bases). Germline CDR1 and CDR2: SGHNT and YYREEE (reference sequence). V shed 4 bases and J shed 6 bases, with 14 bases lying between them. The CDR3 has 14 residues. CDR3 nucleotides: TGTGCCAGCAGCCTTACCGGCCAGGGCAATGAGCAGTTCTTC. This encodes CASSLTGQGNEQFF.

This chain connects TRBV2 to TRBJ2-1, with 7 bases lining up with TRBD2. The CDR3 totals 14 residues. The germline V gene encodes CDR1 SNHLY and CDR2 FYNNEI. Unmatched junction bases numbered 6, after V lost 9 bases and J lost 1 base. DNA for the CDR3: TGTGCCAGGGGGTGGCGGGAGTCCTACAATGAGCAGTTCTTC. It encodes CARGWRESYNEQFF.

The V and J genes are TRBV19 and TRBJ2-7, with D perhaps matching TRBD1 (8 bases). The germline V and J ends were trimmed by 5 bases and 3 bases, with 23 bases remaining between them. Germline CDR1 reads LNHDA; CDR2 reads SQIVND (reference sequence). The length of the CDR3 is 17 residues. The CDR3 nucleotides are TGTGCCAGTAGTCCCTGGACAGGGACTACTACTCACTACGAGCAGTACTTC. It encodes CASSPWTGTTTHYEQYF. Based on the CDR3 plus reference TRBV19 and TRBJ2-7, the full variable domain is DGGITQSPKYLFRKEGQNVTLSCEQNLNHDAMYWYRQDPGQGLRLIYYSQIVNDFQKGDIAEGYSVSREKKESFPLTVTSAQKNPTAFYLCASSPWTGTTTHYEQYFGPGTRLTVT.

The rearrangement joins TRBV5-6 to TRBJ1-1; D gene unclear. Germline values: CDR1 SGHDT, CDR2 YYEEEE. The CDR3 is made up of 13 amino acids. V lost 5 bases and J 1 base, leaving 9 bases between the germline ends. CDR3 bases: TGTGCCAGCAGAATGTGGCAGAACACTGAAGCTTTCTTT. Encoded protein: CASRMWQNTEAFF.

V is TRBV19 and J is TRBJ1-5; tentatively, D is TRBD1 (5 bases). CDR1 is LNHDA and CDR2 is SQIVND in the germline V gene (reference sequence). V was clipped by 5 bases and J by 2 bases, with 10 bases between them. This CDR3 has 14 residues. The CDR3 nucleotides read TGTGCCAGTAGTTGGGGCAAGGGCAATCAGCCCCAGCATTTT. The encoded protein is CASSWGKGNQPQHF.

The chain links TRBV5-5 to TRBJ1-2, with 8 bases that match TRBD1. Trimming at V came to 4 bases and at J to 8 bases, leaving 7 bases not matched to a gene. CDR1 and CDR2 from the germline V gene are SGHKS and YYEKEE (reference sequence). This CDR3 is built from 13 residues. CDR3 coding DNA: TGTGCCAGCAGCCACACCCGGGACAGGGGCTACACCTTC. This translates into CASSHTRDRGYTF. Filled out from reference TRBV5-5 and TRBJ1-2, the complete variable domain reads DAGVTQSPTHLIKTRGQQVTLRCSPISGHKSVSWYQQVLGQGPQFIFQYYEKEERGRGNFPDRFSARQFPNYSSELNVNALLLGDSALYLCASSHTRDRGYTFGSGTRLTVV.

J is TRBJ1-4 and V is TRBV5-6, with TRBD1 matching over 8 bases. CDR3 length equals 14 residues. The germline gives CDR1 SGHDT, CDR2 YYEEEE. V shed 2 bases, J shed 7 bases, and the junction held 4 bases outside the gene matches. The CDR3 bases are TGTGCCAGCAGCTTCCAGGGGGCGGGTGAAAAACTGTTTTTT. Translated, it gives CASSFQGAGEKLFF. Looking up the rest from reference TRBV5-6 and TRBJ1-4 gives the full variable domain: DAGVTQSPTHLIKTRGQQVTLRCSPKSGHDTVSWYQQALGQGPQFIFQYYEEEERQRGNFPDRFSGHQFPNYSSELNVNALLLGDSALYLCASSFQGAGEKLFFGSGTQLSVL.

This chain joins TRBV27 and TRBJ1-4; TRBD1 aligns across 7 bases. CDR1 and CDR2 (germline): MNHEY, SMNVEV (reference sequence). The CDR3 has 16 amino acids. J gave up 4 bases and V 4 bases, and 9 bases lay outside the gene matches. CDR3 nucleotides: TGTGCCAGCAGTTCCCAAAACAGGGGACTTAATGAAAAACTGTTTTTT. Protein sequence: CASSSQNRGLNEKLFF.

As concerns this clone: The sample has other DNA sequences that encode this CDR3 too. The rearrangement links TRBV20-1 to TRBJ1-1; D gene unclear. There are 11 residues in the CDR3. In germline, CDR1 is DFQATT, CDR2 SNEGSKA (reference sequence). Trimming stripped 6 bases from V and 3 bases from J, with 8 bases between. The CDR3 nucleotides read TGCAGTGCGCGGAGGGACACTGAAGCTTTCTTT. Translating it yields CSARRDTEAFF.

J is TRBJ1-1 and V is TRBV10-3; a possible D gene is TRBD1 (6 bases). Germline CDR1 ENHRY, CDR2 SYGVKD. The V gene lost 10 bases and the J gene lost 3 bases, with 12 bases spanning the gap. The CDR3 is 12 residues long. Written as DNA, the CDR3 is TGTGCCAGTCACAAGGGGGACACTGAAGCTTTCTTT. Protein: CASHKGDTEAFF.

This chain joins TRBV11-3 and TRBJ2-5; 11 nucleotides align to TRBD2. The germline V gene encodes CDR1 SGHNT and CDR2 YENEEA. Trimming took 5 bases from V and 3 from J; bases not matched to a gene: 5. The CDR3 is made up of 15 amino acids. The CDR3 nucleotides read TGTGCCAGCAGCGATTCACTAGCGGGGGAAGAGACCCAGTACTTC. Protein sequence: CASSDSLAGEETQYF. Variable domain in full (rest from reference TRBV11-3 and TRBJ2-5): EAGVVQSPRYKIIEKKQPVAFWCNPISGHNTLYWYLQNLGQGPELLIRYENEEAVDDSQLPKDRFSAERLKGVDSTLKIQPAELGDSAVYLCASSDSLAGEETQYFGPGTRLLVL.

The chain uses TRBV5-1 and TRBJ1-4; no clear D. Germline values: CDR1 SGHRS, CDR2 YFSETQ. V was cut by 0 bases and J by 4 bases, with 7 bases left in between. This CDR3 spans 14 amino acids. CDR3 sequence reads: CASSLVQNNEKLFF. The CDR3 nucleotides read TGCGCCAGCAGCTTGGTACAGAATAATGAAAAACTGTTTTTT.

CDR3 sequence (DNA): TGTGCCAGCTCAAGGACAGGGGGCAGCCAGCCCCAGCATTTT. This encodes CASSRTGGSQPQHF. The genes are TRBV18 and TRBJ1-5; 11 nucleotides match TRBD1. The trim removed 5 bases at V and 7 bases at J, leaving 4 bases unmatched. The CDR3 is made up of 14 amino acids. CDR1 is KGHSH and CDR2 is LQKENI in the germline V gene.

The chain combines TRBV25-1 with TRBJ2-3; 7 bases align to TRBD2. The CDR3 totals 17 residues. Germline V lookup: CDR1 MGHDK, CDR2 SYGVNS. V shed 4 bases and J 2 bases; nucleotides not matched to a gene: 12. The CDR3 reads CASSAGNPGGFTDTQYF. The CDR3 nucleotides read TGTGCCAGCAGTGCTGGTAACCCGGGGGGATTCACAGATACGCAGTATTTT.

The genes are TRBV6-1 and TRBJ1-4, with a possible D match to TRBD1 (5 bases). Trimming shortened V by 4 bases and J by 2 bases, and 14 bases separated the two germline ends. The V gene's germline CDR1 is MNHNS and CDR2 SASEGT. The CDR3 runs to 16 residues. CDR3 in DNA: TGTGCCAGCAGTGCCCGGGGGAAGGGGACTAATGAAAAACTGTTTTTT. Its translation is CASSARGKGTNEKLFF.

The chain is built from TRBV18 and TRBJ2-2; D possibly corresponds to TRBD1 (6 bases). From germline, CDR1 is KGHSH and CDR2 LQKENI. The CDR3 contains 15 residues. The V and J ends lost 3 bases and 1 base respectively, with 9 bases between them. CDR3 amino acids: CASSPLGQNTGELFF. In DNA, the CDR3 is TGTGCCAGCTCACCCCTGGGACAGAACACCGGGGAGCTGTTTTTT.